The clone carrying this TCR beta chain was found many times. This entry is derived from a study of T cells in Graves' hyperthyroidism and ophthalmopathy. Amplification of TCR beta CDR3 regions used RNA as the template. The HTBI primer set drove a first-round RT-PCR of the TCR CDR3. Via MiXCR, TCRdb re-called the multiplex PCR reads, giving one row per CDR3 protein. The sample records almost 350,000 distinct CDR3 sequences, less than 20% being singletons. Cells are PBMCs isolated from 9 to 10 ml of fresh blood. Sequenced sample: blood. This sequence originates from a woman in her thirties or forties with Graves' ophthalmopathy.

This chain's CDR3 is CASSFDSTTEAFF. In DNA form, the CDR3 reads TGTGCCAGCAGCTTCGACAGTACCACTGAAGCTTTCTTT. This chain uses TRBV7-3 with TRBJ1-1; D may be TRBD1 (5 bases). The germline gives CDR1 SGHTA, CDR2 FQGTGA. Trimming pared 3 bases from V and 4 bases from J, leaving 9 bases between. The length of the CDR3 is 13 residues.